The TCR beta chain described here comes from a study of blood T cell repertoires in COVID-19. Across the study: Donors in the United States, Italy and Spain gave samples during acute or convalescent COVID-19. T cells, B-cell-depleted T cells, or PBMCs supplied cDNA or gDNA.

This clone has a single count. In the source study's methods: Cell counts per sample came from amplifying reference gene primers. Generated by immunoSEQ multiplex PCR, the TCRdb table keeps only in-frame clones and is missing some. From that table come the V and J calls and clone size; the DNA was used to work out D and trimming. Of approximately 81,000 clones listed, roughly 90% are singletons. V lost 0 bases and J lost 9; bases outside the gene matches: 8. Germline CDR1 reads LGHDT; CDR2 reads YNNKEL (reference sequence). CDR3 length: 16 residues. The chain has TRBV3-1 (or the pseudogene TRBV3-2) and TRBJ1-6; TRBD1 agrees at 7 bases. The specimen sequenced was peripheral blood. This clonotype was sampled from a man aged 65-85 years with active or convalescent COVID-19. The DNA of the CDR3 is TGTGCCAGCAGCCAAGATGCAGGGGGTCTTAGTTCACCCCTCCACTTT. Protein sequence: CASSQDAGGLSSPLHF.